Listed here are 21 T cell receptor beta chains from one sample, sequenced in a study of T cells after yellow fever vaccination. TCRdb passed the 5' RACE reads through MiXCR, listing each CDR3 protein once. Of some 250,000 distinct CDR3 sequences in the sample, about 3.9% were seen once. Specimen: PBMCs, collected 15 days after the yellow fever booster vaccination. These receptors were taken from a man aged 18 to 29 who received the YFV17D yellow fever vaccine.

The table lists this clonotype with many counts. A read error may explain this, as a much larger clone is one base away. V gene TRBV3-1 combines with J gene TRBJ2-2; D not resolved. Trimming removed 0 bases at V and 3 bases at J, with 2 bases between. The CDR3 runs 13 residues. CDR1 and CDR2 (germline): LGHDT, YNNKEL (reference sequence). This CDR3 is CASSQDHTGELFF. DNA for the CDR3: TGTGCCAGCAGCCAAGACCACACCGGGGAGCTGTTTTTT.

This clonotype was counted many times. The rearrangement joins TRBV7-2 to TRBJ1-1, with D possibly being TRBD1 (5 bases). Trimming pared 4 bases from V and 7 bases from J, leaving 10 bases between. Germline loops: CDR1 SGHTA, CDR2 FQGNSA. The CDR3 has 12 amino acids. CDR3 DNA: TGTGCCAGCAGCTCCCAGGGTATTGAAGCTTTCTTT. Its protein product is CASSSQGIEAFF.

This clonotype has at least ten counts. The chain combines TRBV27 with TRBJ1-5; 7 nucleotides match TRBD1. The CDR3 loop spans 14 amino acids. Unmatched junction bases numbered 10, after V lost 7 bases and J lost 7 bases. Germline CDR1 MNHEY, CDR2 SMNVEV (reference sequence). The CDR3 region has the DNA TGTGCCAGCAACCCGGGACAGCCGGGCCAGCCCCAGCATTTT. Encoded protein: CASNPGQPGQPQHF.

Ten or more counts support this clonotype. V is TRBV12-3 or TRBV12-4 and J is TRBJ2-7, with D maybe TRBD2 (6 bases). The CDR3 runs to 15 residues. Trimming took off 1 base at V and 2 bases at J, with 12 bases between the two ends. The CDR3 coding sequence is TGTGCCAGCAGTTTAGGGGGCGCGGGACCCTACGAGCAGTACTTC. Translation gives CASSLGGAGPYEQYF.

This clonotype was counted many times. The V call is TRBV7-2, the J call TRBJ2-1; D remains unclear. Germline values: CDR1 SGHTA, CDR2 FQGNSA. Trimming pared 2 bases from V and 8 bases from J, leaving 13 bases between. This CDR3 has 14 residues. CDR3 in DNA: TGTGCCAGCAGCTTATTGGGTGACGTCCATGAGCAGTTCTTC. It encodes CASSLLGDVHEQFF.

Ten or more counts support this clonotype. J is TRBJ2-5 and V is TRBV15, with D tentatively TRBD1 (6 bases). V gave up 0 bases and J gave up 4 bases, with 9 bases separating them. CDR3 length: 14 amino acids. Germline V gives CDR1 LNHNV, CDR2 YYDKDF (reference sequence). This CDR3 reads CATSRDLGAETQYF. CDR3 sequence (DNA): TGTGCCACCAGCAGAGATTTGGGGGCAGAGACCCAGTACTTC.

As regards this clonotype: This could be a read error, since a much larger clone is one nucleotide away. The V and J genes are TRBV5-1 and TRBJ2-1; D gene uncertain. The CDR3 has 13 amino acids. V lost 0 bases and J 10 bases, leaving 11 bases between the germline ends. Germline CDR1 is SGHRS and CDR2 is YFSETQ. CDR3 sequence reads: CASSLAISCEQFF. DNA for the CDR3: TGCGCCAGCAGCTTGGCTATTAGCTGCGAGCAGTTCTTC.

This clonotype has a count of ten or more. The gene calls are TRBV4-3 and TRBJ2-1; D possibly corresponds to TRBD2 (5 bases). CDR1 and CDR2 (germline): LGHNA, YSLEER. The CDR3 consists of 13 residues. Between the trimmed V and J ends, which lost 1 base and 9 bases, there was a span of 10 bases. CDR3 protein: CASSQGRAREQFF. The CDR3 DNA follows: TGCGCCAGCAGCCAAGGGCGGGCACGTGAGCAGTTCTTC.

In its sample, this clonotype was seen many times. The V and J genes are TRBV5-5 and TRBJ1-2, with 8 bases lining up with TRBD1. Trimming at V came to 0 bases and at J to 5 bases, leaving 6 bases not matched to a gene. The germline CDR1 and CDR2 sequences are SGHKS and YYEKEE (reference sequence). The CDR3 runs 15 residues. In DNA, the CDR3 is TGTGCCAGCAGCTTGGCCGCGGGACAGGATTATGGCTACACCTTC. The encoded protein is CASSLAAGQDYGYTF.

This clonotype was seen many times. This sequence joins TRBV20-1 and TRBJ2-3; 8 bases are shared with TRBD2. The CDR3 sequence is 14 residues long. Germline V gives CDR1 DFQATT, CDR2 SNEGSKA (reference sequence). The V and J ends lost 2 bases and 4 bases, in that order; junction bases with no gene match: 5. The CDR3 here is CSARRGGLSDTQYF. CDR3 in DNA: TGCAGTGCTAGACGCGGGGGGCTCTCAGATACGCAGTATTTT.

This clonotype was recorded at least ten times. The chain employs TRBV18 and TRBJ2-1; a weak D match, TRBD1 (6 bases). CDR1 KGHSH and CDR2 LQKENI come from the germline V gene. Trimming removed 6 bases at V and 15 bases at J, with 21 bases between. The length of the CDR3 is 13 residues. This chain's CDR3 is CASSPRTETVLFF. CDR3 DNA sequence: TGTGCCAGCTCTCCTCGGACAGAAACAGTTCTGTTCTTC.

This clonotype was detected ten times or more. This chain uses TRBV20-1 with TRBJ2-3, with D uncertain. The CDR3 is 15 amino acids. With 0 bases removed from V and 4 bases from J, the gap between germline ends came to 14 bases. Germline values: CDR1 DFQATT, CDR2 SNEGSKA (reference sequence). The CDR3 here is CSARDFQITPDTQYF. As DNA, the CDR3 is TGCAGTGCTAGAGATTTCCAGATAACGCCAGATACGCAGTATTTT.

This clonotype was found many times. This chain uses TRBV4-2 with TRBJ2-4; tentative D call: TRBD2 (6 bases). Germline V gene data show CDR1 as LGHNA and CDR2 as YNFKEQ. There are 15 residues in the CDR3. V was clipped by 2 bases and J by 6 bases, with 14 bases between them. The CDR3 nucleotides read TGTGCCAGCAGCCAATTGGGCGGGACGTCAAACATTCAGTACTTC. Its protein is CASSQLGGTSNIQYF.

In its sample, this clonotype was seen many times. V usage is TRBV7-2 and J usage is TRBJ1-5; D gene unclear. The CDR3 has 13 amino acids. Per germline, CDR1 SGHTA and CDR2 FQGNSA. Trimming removed 1 base at V and 4 bases at J, with 5 bases between. CDR3 sequence (DNA): TGTGCCAGCAGCTTAGTAAGGAATCAGCCCCAGCATTTT. This translates into CASSLVRNQPQHF.

With regard to this clonotype: This may come from a read error, since a much larger clone is one base off. This sequence joins TRBV7-2 and TRBJ1-3, with 8 nucleotides matching TRBD1. The germline CDR1 and CDR2 sequences are SGHTA and FQGNSA. The CDR3 loop spans 13 amino acids. The DNA for the CDR3 is TGTGCCAGCAGCTTAACAGGGGGAAACACCATGTATTTT. It is translated as CASSLTGGNTMYF.

The sample holds many counts of this clonotype. The chain joins TRBV12-3 or TRBV12-4 to TRBJ1-2; D gene unclear. The CDR3 has 13 amino acids. The ends were cut back, 8 bases at V and 3 bases at J, with 13 bases in the middle. The CDR3: CASLPGGDYGYTF. The CDR3 coding sequence is TGTGCCAGCCTCCCGGGAGGCGACTATGGCTACACCTTC.

In its sample, this clonotype was seen many times. The V and J genes are TRBV5-1 and TRBJ1-1; no firm D call. CDR1 and CDR2 (germline): SGHRS, YFSETQ. The V end lost 5 bases, the J end lost 5 bases, and 19 bases lay between the germline ends. This CDR3 spans 15 amino acids. The CDR3 here is CASRHYGRGRTEAFF. Here the CDR3 DNA reads TGCGCCAGCAGACACTACGGGAGAGGGAGGACTGAAGCTTTCTTT.

This clonotype was seen repeatedly, ten times or more. The rearrangement links TRBV15 to TRBJ2-5; D may be TRBD1 or TRBD2 (5 bases each). Trimming cost V 0 bases and J 1 base, with 6 bases left between them. Looked up from germline, CDR1 is LNHNV and CDR2 is YYDKDF (reference sequence). This CDR3 region has 14 residues. CDR3 loop: CATSREGTQETQYF. The CDR3 region has the DNA TGTGCCACCAGCAGAGAGGGGACCCAAGAGACCCAGTACTTC.

This clonotype was picked up many times. V and J are TRBV27 and TRBJ1-6; D gene unclear. The CDR3 loop spans 14 amino acids. In germline, CDR1 is MNHEY, CDR2 SMNVEV (reference sequence). V gave up 9 bases and J gave up 7 bases, with 16 bases separating them. The CDR3 is CASSLRAPNSPLHF. As DNA, the CDR3 is TGTGCCAGTAGCCTTAGGGCACCAAATTCACCCCTCCACTTT.

The chain has TRBV4-1 and TRBJ1-2, with 7 bases lining up with TRBD1. CDR3 length equals 15 residues. Germline V gives CDR1 MGHRA, CDR2 YSYEKL. Losses at the gene ends were 5 bases for V and 8 bases for J; bases not matched to a gene: 14. For the CDR3, the DNA is TGCGCCAGCAGCACGATAGGGACAGTGGCAAAAGGCTACACCTTC. It specifies CASSTIGTVAKGYTF.

In this sample, this clonotype turned up many times. The V call is TRBV7-2, the J call TRBJ2-7; 10 bases map to TRBD1. The germline V gene encodes CDR1 SGHTA and CDR2 FQGNSA. This CDR3 region has 14 residues. V lost 5 bases and J lost 3; bases outside the gene matches: 4. The CDR3 reads CASSTGQGYYEQYF. CDR3 nucleotides: TGTGCCAGCAGCACGGGACAGGGGTACTACGAGCAGTACTTC.